The 28 T cell receptor beta chains below come from one sample, sequenced in a study of response to subunit inactivated influenza vaccine (dated by TCRdb to the late 2010s). Receptors were amplified or captured by RT-PCR. These reads were obtained on an Illumina HiSeq 2500. TCRdb reanalyzed the raw reads on its own, using fastp at Q25 for trimming and MiXCR for clone calling, and kept in-frame beta chains. Rows are combined by CDR3 protein, so each entry shows the most common genes and DNA. Counted in this sample were 700,000 to 800,000 distinct CDR3 sequences; around 20% of them appeared once. The ten largest clones take up roughly 11% of the sample. This specimen was PBMCs from blood, taken about 5 days after vaccination. Receptors originate from a man aged 50 or older who received an inactivated influenza vaccine. Donor details come from another sample of the same person, matched by shared clones.

This clonotype has only a few counts. The CDR3 spells CASSSTKGAGAEAFF. The DNA of the CDR3 is TGTGCCAGCAGCTCTACGAAGGGGGCGGGAGCTGAAGCTTTCTTT. The chain is built from TRBV7-9 and TRBJ1-1, with 7 bases lining up with TRBD1. The CDR3 has 15 amino acids. Losses at the gene ends were 4 bases for V and 6 bases for J; bases not matched to a gene: 11. Germline assignment: CDR1 SEHNR and CDR2 FQNEAQ (reference sequence). The full variable domain, with the rest looked up from reference TRBV7-9 and TRBJ1-1, is DTGVSQNPRHKITKRGQNVTFRCDPISEHNRLYWYRQTLGQGPEFLTYFQNEAQLEKSRLLSDRFSAERPKGSFSTLEIQRTEQGDSAMYLCASSSTKGAGAEAFFGQGTRLTVV.

The genes are TRBV20-1 and TRBJ2-4, with 11 bases fitting TRBD2. V dropped 3 bases and J dropped 6; count of bases not matched to a gene: 10. The CDR3 contains 16 residues. The germline CDR1 and CDR2 sequences are DFQATT and SNEGSKA (reference sequence). In DNA, the CDR3 is TGCAGTGCTAGCTCTCGACAGGGACTAGCGGTAAACATTCAGTACTTC. This gives the protein CSASSRQGLAVNIQYF.

The chain employs TRBV30 and TRBJ2-1; the D gene is possibly TRBD2 (5 bases). V shed 3 bases and J shed 3 bases, with 18 bases lying between them. The CDR3 contains 16 residues. Germline CDR1 and CDR2: GTSNPN and SVGIG (reference sequence). The CDR3 loop is CAWRIHSGGFYNEQFF. For the CDR3, the DNA is TGTGCCTGGAGGATTCACTCGGGCGGGTTCTACAATGAGCAGTTCTTC.

This clonotype has ten or more counts. J is TRBJ2-3 and V is TRBV29-1; tentatively, D is TRBD1 or TRBD2 (5 bases each). The germline V and J ends were trimmed by 3 bases and 2 bases, with 12 bases remaining between them. The CDR3 is made up of 14 amino acids. Germline V gene sequence: CDR1 SQVTM, CDR2 ANQGSEA. The CDR3 coding sequence is TGCAGCGTTGATTTAGGGGACCTCACAGATACGCAGTATTTT. This gives the protein CSVDLGDLTDTQYF.

This chain connects TRBV12-3 or TRBV12-4 to TRBJ2-5; perhaps TRBD2 as D (5 bases). Trimming shortened V by 3 bases and J by 2 bases, and 13 bases separated the two germline ends. CDR3 length: 15 residues. In nucleotides, the CDR3 is TGTGCCAGCAGTTTGAGAGGGAATACTCAAGAGACCCAGTACTTC. Its translation is CASSLRGNTQETQYF.

The V and J genes are TRBV5-1 and TRBJ2-5, with 9 nucleotides matching TRBD2. The CDR3 has 14 residues. The V and J ends lost 4 bases and 3 bases, in that order; junction bases with no gene match: 4. Germline V gene lookup returns CDR1 SGHRS and CDR2 YFSETQ. The CDR3 region has the DNA TGCGCCAGCAGCGCCGGACTAGCGAAAGAGACCCAGTACTTC. It codes for CASSAGLAKETQYF. The variable domain in full, completed from reference TRBV5-1 and TRBJ2-5, reads KAGVTQTPRYLIKTRGQQVTLSCSPISGHRSVSWYQQTPGQGLQFLFEYFSETQRNKGNFPGRFSGRQFSNSRSEMNVSTLELGDSALYLCASSAGLAKETQYFGPGTRLLVL.

V and J are TRBV4-2 and TRBJ2-3; tentatively, D is TRBD1 or TRBD2 (5 bases each). Deletions cut 0 bases from V and 4 bases from J, with 14 bases between. The CDR3 is 16 residues long. Germline V gene data show CDR1 as LGHNA and CDR2 as YNFKEQ. The CDR3, as DNA: TGTGCCAGCAGCCAAGAGGGGCACACTAGGGCAGATACGCAGTATTTT. This encodes CASSQEGHTRADTQYF.

This rearrangement joins TRBV6-1 to TRBJ2-1; D is undetermined. Per germline, CDR1 MNHNS and CDR2 SASEGT. The CDR3 length is 11 residues. V lost 9 bases and J lost 6, with 9 bases in between. The DNA for the CDR3 is TGTGCCAGTACCTCAGCCAATGAGCAGTTCTTC. Protein sequence: CASTSANEQFF.

This clonotype showed up just a few times. One end of the junction varies from germline; a read error may be responsible. The V gene is TRBV12-3 or TRBV12-4, the J gene TRBJ2-1, with TRBD2 matching 8 bases. CDR3 size: 15 residues. The CDR3: CASSIAGSSYNEQFF. The CDR3 bases are TGTGCCAGCAGTATAGCGGGGAGCTCCTACAATGAGCAGTTCTTC.

The chain employs TRBV6-5 and TRBJ2-1, with unresolved D. The V and J ends lost 2 bases and 3 bases respectively, with 8 bases between them. CDR1 and CDR2 from the germline V gene are MNHEY and SVGAGI. The CDR3 is 14 residues long. The CDR3 coding sequence is TGTGCCAGCAGTTACCGTCCAGGCTACAATGAGCAGTTCTTC. This codes for CASSYRPGYNEQFF.

This clonotype was observed a handful of times. V gene TRBV29-1 combines with J gene TRBJ1-5, with D tentatively TRBD1 (6 bases). This CDR3 region has 14 residues. V lost 4 bases, J lost 0 bases, and 10 bases lay in between. Germline assignment: CDR1 SQVTM and CDR2 ANQGSEA. Here the CDR3 DNA reads TGCAGCGTTGCCCAGGGGATTAGCAATCAGCCCCAGCATTTT. Amino acid sequence: CSVAQGISNQPQHF.

This chain joins TRBV6-5 and TRBJ1-1, with D uncertain. Per germline, CDR1 MNHEY and CDR2 SVGAGI. The CDR3 consists of 16 residues. V dropped 2 bases and J dropped 0 bases, with 13 bases sitting between them. This chain's CDR3 is CASSYVSKPLNTEAFF. The CDR3 bases are TGTGCCAGCAGTTACGTCTCTAAGCCCTTGAACACTGAAGCTTTCTTT.

The gene calls are TRBV4-3 and TRBJ1-2; D possibly corresponds to TRBD1 (6 bases). V shed 0 bases and J shed 6 bases, with 8 bases lying between them. Germline CDR1 is LGHNA and CDR2 is YSLEER. The CDR3 totals 13 residues. CDR3 DNA sequence: TGCGCCAGCAGCCAAGAACGGGGGCATGGCTACACCTTC. Residues: CASSQERGHGYTF.

This clonotype was seen a handful of times. This chain joins TRBV20-1 and TRBJ2-2, with 10 bases fitting TRBD1. Per germline, CDR1 DFQATT and CDR2 SNEGSKA (reference sequence). The CDR3 has 16 amino acids. The chain's CDR3 is CKPPGQGYYYTGELFF. The CDR3 nucleotides read TGCAAGCCTCCGGGACAGGGGTATTATTACACCGGGGAGCTGTTTTTT.

This clonotype was counted at least ten times. The chain carries TRBV20-1 and TRBJ2-1; 7 bases line up with TRBD2. This CDR3 contains 14 residues. From germline, CDR1 is DFQATT and CDR2 SNEGSKA (reference sequence). The V gene end was trimmed by 3 bases and the J gene end by 6 bases; junction bases not matched to a gene: 8. The CDR3 coding sequence is TGCAGTGCTAGTGTAGCGGGTTTTGTCAATGAGCAGTTCTTC. Protein product: CSASVAGFVNEQFF.

This clonotype was picked up many times. The CDR3 here is CASSPGVYTGELFF. The CDR3 DNA is TGTGCCAGCAGTCCGGGGGTATACACCGGGGAGCTGTTTTTT. V usage is TRBV12-3 or TRBV12-4 and J usage is TRBJ2-2; a weak D match, TRBD2 (6 bases). The CDR3 extends over 14 amino acids. V shed 5 bases and J shed 3 bases, with 10 bases lying between them.

This clonotype was counted ten times or more. CDR3 residues: CATSRENNEQFF. As DNA, the CDR3 is TGTGCCACCAGCAGAGAAAACAATGAGCAGTTCTTC. The chain combines TRBV15 with TRBJ2-1; D gene uncertain. Germline V gene data show CDR1 as LNHNV and CDR2 as YYDKDF (reference sequence). The CDR3 length is 12 residues. Deletions cut 0 bases from V and 5 bases from J, with 2 bases between.

The J gene is TRBJ2-3, the V gene TRBV5-5; tentatively, D is TRBD2 (6 bases). CDR1 and CDR2 (germline): SGHKS, YYEKEE (reference sequence). The CDR3 runs to 15 residues. Deletions cut 1 base from V and 2 bases from J, with 11 bases between. This CDR3 reads CASSLIAEYTDTQYF. CDR3 nucleotide sequence: TGTGCCAGCAGCTTGATAGCGGAGTACACAGATACGCAGTATTTT. The complete variable domain, with remaining parts taken from reference TRBV5-5 and TRBJ2-3, reads DAGVTQSPTHLIKTRGQQVTLRCSPISGHKSVSWYQQVLGQGPQFIFQYYEKEERGRGNFPDRFSARQFPNYSSELNVNALLLGDSALYLCASSLIAEYTDTQYFGPGTRLTVL.

There are a few counts of this clonotype. The chain uses TRBV4-3 and TRBJ2-1; D not resolved. Germline V gene sequence: CDR1 LGHNA, CDR2 YSLEER. This CDR3 has 17 residues. Trimming took off 0 bases at V and 5 bases at J, with 17 bases between the two ends. The DNA for the CDR3 is TGCGCCAGCAGCCAAGACGGTTACGGCGACCCAAACAATGAGCAGTTCTTC. Its protein is CASSQDGYGDPNNEQFF.

This clonotype was recorded at least ten times. J is TRBJ2-5 and V is TRBV7-2, with D unclear. The CDR3 runs 14 residues. The V and J ends lost 2 bases and 2 bases respectively, with 9 bases between them. Germline CDR1 and CDR2: SGHTA and FQGNSA. The DNA for the CDR3 is TGTGCCAGCAGCTTATCTACGTTGCAAGAGACCCAGTACTTC. Its protein product is CASSLSTLQETQYF. Full variable domain (rest looked up from reference TRBV7-2 and TRBJ2-5): GAGVSQSPSNKVTEKGKDVELRCDPISGHTALYWYRQSLGQGLEFLIYFQGNSAPDKSGLPSDRFSAERTGGSVSTLTIQRTQQEDSAVYLCASSLSTLQETQYFGPGTRLLVL.

This clonotype was recorded at least ten times. The chain couples TRBV10-3 to TRBJ2-5; no reliable D call. V dropped 0 bases and J dropped 2 bases, with 10 bases sitting between them. The CDR3 consists of 15 residues. CDR1 is ENHRY, CDR2 SYGVKD, per germline. In nucleotides, the CDR3 is TGTGCCATCAGTGAGTCTCCCGGGCTGCAAGAGACCCAGTACTTC. This translates into CAISESPGLQETQYF.

This clonotype has a handful of counts. The V call is TRBV10-1, the J call TRBJ1-1; the D gene is possibly TRBD1 (6 bases). The V end lost 6 bases, the J end lost 4 bases, and 12 bases lay between the germline ends. CDR1 is WNHNN and CDR2 is SYGVQD in the germline V gene (reference sequence). The CDR3 extends over 13 amino acids. DNA of the CDR3: TGCGCCAGCAGCCCAAACAGGGCCACTGAAGCTTTCTTT. Translated, it gives CASSPNRATEAFF.

The V and J genes are TRBV12-3 or TRBV12-4 and TRBJ1-1; D gene ambiguous. This CDR3 is 15 amino acids long. V lost 4 bases, J lost 3 bases, and 15 bases lay in between. The CDR3 loop is CASSSTLLSDTEAFF. The CDR3 DNA follows: TGTGCCAGCAGTTCGACCCTTCTATCTGACACTGAAGCTTTCTTT.

The J gene is TRBJ2-7, the V gene TRBV20-1; D may be TRBD2 (5 bases). The CDR3 runs to 14 residues. V was clipped by 4 bases and J by 2 bases, with 15 bases between them. In germline, CDR1 is DFQATT, CDR2 SNEGSKA (reference sequence). CDR3 nucleotide sequence: TGCAGTGCTAATGGAGGTCCCACCACCTACGAGCAGTACTTC. Translating it yields CSANGGPTTYEQYF.

This clonotype was seen at least ten times. The gene calls are TRBV9 and TRBJ2-1, with D perhaps given as TRBD1 or TRBD2 (5 bases each). The germline V gene encodes CDR1 SGDLS and CDR2 YYNGEE. V was pared by 3 bases and J by 6 bases, with 16 bases between. This CDR3 region has 15 residues. As DNA, the CDR3 is TGTGCCAGCAGCGATACCCCGGGACGGATCAATGAGCAGTTCTTC. Residues: CASSDTPGRINEQFF.

This chain links TRBV28 with TRBJ2-7; D perhaps matches TRBD2 (6 bases). The CDR3 loop spans 13 amino acids. V lost 8 bases and J lost 1, with 12 bases in between. CDR1 and CDR2 from the germline V gene are MDHEN and SYDVKM. The CDR3 reads CASAGGLSYEQYF. In DNA form, the CDR3 reads TGTGCCAGCGCCGGAGGGCTATCCTACGAGCAGTACTTC.

The gene calls are TRBV6-1 and TRBJ2-7; unclear D gene. The V end lost 5 bases, the J end lost 3 bases, and 11 bases lay between the germline ends. The length of the CDR3 is 13 residues. Germline assignment: CDR1 MNHNS and CDR2 SASEGT. For the CDR3, the DNA is TGTGCCAGCAGTCAGCGCCAATACTACGAGCAGTACTTC. It specifies CASSQRQYYEQYF.

The chain is built from TRBV3-1 and TRBJ2-7, with a possible D match to TRBD2 (6 bases). Germline CDR1 LGHDT, CDR2 YNNKEL (reference sequence). The germline V and J ends were trimmed by 4 bases and 3 bases, with 19 bases remaining between them. The length of the CDR3 is 16 residues. CDR3: CASSRMSGRLGYEQYF. DNA of the CDR3: TGTGCCAGCAGCCGCATGAGCGGGCGCCTCGGCTACGAGCAGTACTTC.